This T cell receptor (beta chain) was sequenced in a study of cytomegalovirus exposure and HLA in healthy donors. Study overall: Later, an analysis reported that the 95 to 150 validation repertoires had used the same platform as the approximately 630 first-cohort repertoires.

Study outcomes and limitations: Among TCR sequences, most were rare, though some public TCRs appeared in many donors. The study designated 160 or so TCR beta chains cytomegalovirus-associated.

The validation cohort, a group of 100 to 150 subjects, included the donors and was separate from the roughly 620-subject first cohort. The repertoire was sequenced with immunoSEQ multiplex PCR; TCRdb's copy has only in-frame clones and lacks some. The sample lists about 110,000 clones; roughly 89% were seen once. With respect to this clone: Its antigen is currently unknown.

In germline, CDR1 is SGHVS, CDR2 FQNEAQ. The CDR3 is 18 residues long. V was pared by 2 bases and J by 7 bases, with 12 bases of the junction left unmatched. The V call is TRBV7-8, the J call TRBJ2-1, with 12 bases matching TRBD2. This receptor was obtained from a woman between 18 and 29 years old in good health and CMV-seronegative. The sequencing sample was made of PBMCs. Here the CDR3 reads CASSLPTSGGPGRNEQFF. In DNA, the CDR3 is TGTGCCAGCAGCTTACCGACTAGCGGGGGCCCCGGTCGGAATGAGCAGTTCTTC. The whole variable domain, filled in from reference TRBV7-8 and TRBJ2-1, reads GAGVSQSPRYKVAKRGQDVALRCDPISGHVSLFWYQQALGQGPEFLTYFQNEAQLDKSGLPSDRFFAERPEGSVSTLKIQRTQQEDSAVYLCASSLPTSGGPGRNEQFFGPGTRLTVL.